This TCR beta chain was captured by sequencing in a study of OX40 agonist ivuxolimab in advanced cancers. At the level of the study: Patients were given ivuxolimab, an antibody that agonizes OX40 (CD134). Study observations and caveats: Partial responders dosed at 0.1-3.0 mg/kg displayed clonal expansion ranking among the lowest. Researchers did not determine the expanded peripheral T cells' antigen specificity.

In the case of this clone: Antigen unknown.

Profiling relied on immunoSEQ multiplex PCR, and the TCRdb table lists in-frame clones only, not all of them. This sample has approximately 86,000 clones, with roughly 90% found just once. Trimming stripped 5 bases from V and 5 bases from J, with 13 bases between. Germline CDR1 reads SGHTA; CDR2 reads FQGNSA. The CDR3 sequence is 14 residues long. The clonotype comes from an adult with an advanced solid tumor such as melanoma, head and neck, liver or kidney cancer. Specimen: CD4+ or CD8+ T cells sorted from blood, collected in a trial of the OX40 agonist ivuxolimab. The chain links TRBV7-2 to TRBJ2-4, with D tentatively TRBD1 or TRBD2 (5 bases each). CDR3 sequence (DNA): TGTGCCAGCAGCGTCCGGGACGGCCAAAACATTCAGTACTTC. Translation: CASSVRDGQNIQYF.